This T cell receptor (beta chain) appears in the sequencing data of a study of T cell repertoires in cytomegalovirus infection. TCRdb reprocessed the reads via MiXCR and lists one record per CDR3 protein. The table includes about 490,000 distinct CDR3 sequences, about 25% detected once. Trimming stripped 3 bases from V and 9 bases from J, with 12 bases between. Germline CDR1 and CDR2: MNHEY and SVGEGT. The CDR3 sequence is 13 residues long. Sequencing was carried out using PBMCs. The chain links TRBV6-2 or TRBV6-3 to TRBJ2-1; TRBD2 is a possible D gene (6 bases). This clonotype was sampled from a human donor in good health (CMV status not recorded). Some clones in this sample may be carry-over from other donors' samples. CDR3 sequence (DNA): TGTGCCAGCAGTTATAAGGGACTCGGTGAGCAGTTCTTC. Translation gives CASSYKGLGEQFF.